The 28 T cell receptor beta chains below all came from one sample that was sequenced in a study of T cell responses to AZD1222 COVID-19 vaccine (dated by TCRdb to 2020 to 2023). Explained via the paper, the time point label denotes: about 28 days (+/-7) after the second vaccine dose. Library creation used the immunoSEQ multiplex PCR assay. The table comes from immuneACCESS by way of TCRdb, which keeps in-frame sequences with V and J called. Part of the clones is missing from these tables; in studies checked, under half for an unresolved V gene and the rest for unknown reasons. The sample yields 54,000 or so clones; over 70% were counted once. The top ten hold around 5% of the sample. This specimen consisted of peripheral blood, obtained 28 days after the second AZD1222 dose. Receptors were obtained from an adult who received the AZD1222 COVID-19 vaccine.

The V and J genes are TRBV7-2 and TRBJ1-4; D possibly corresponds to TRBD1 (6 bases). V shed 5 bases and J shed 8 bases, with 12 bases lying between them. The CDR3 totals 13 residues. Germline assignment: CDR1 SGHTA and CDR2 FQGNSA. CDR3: CASSVDRGEKLFF. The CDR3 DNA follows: TGTGCCAGCAGCGTGGACAGAGGGGAAAAACTGTTTTTT.

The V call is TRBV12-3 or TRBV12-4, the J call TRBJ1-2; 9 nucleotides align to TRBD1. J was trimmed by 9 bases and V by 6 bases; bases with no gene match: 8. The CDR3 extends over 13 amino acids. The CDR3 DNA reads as TGTGCCAGCAGGCCGGGACAGGGAGGGAGCTACACCTTC. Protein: CASRPGQGGSYTF.

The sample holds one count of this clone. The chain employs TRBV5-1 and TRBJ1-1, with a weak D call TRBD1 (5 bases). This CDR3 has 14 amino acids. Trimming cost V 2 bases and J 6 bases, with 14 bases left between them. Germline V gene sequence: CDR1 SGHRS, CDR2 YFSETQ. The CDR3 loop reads CASSFSQGSAEAFF. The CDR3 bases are TGCGCCAGCAGCTTTTCGCAGGGATCAGCTGAAGCTTTCTTT.

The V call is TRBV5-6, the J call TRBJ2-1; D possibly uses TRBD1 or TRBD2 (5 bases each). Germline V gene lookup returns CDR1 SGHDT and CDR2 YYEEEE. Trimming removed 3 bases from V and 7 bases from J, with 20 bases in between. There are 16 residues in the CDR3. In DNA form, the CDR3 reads TGTGCCAGCAGCTCGAGCCCCCCGGGACCCGTAAATGAGCAGTTCTTC. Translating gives CASSSSPPGPVNEQFF.

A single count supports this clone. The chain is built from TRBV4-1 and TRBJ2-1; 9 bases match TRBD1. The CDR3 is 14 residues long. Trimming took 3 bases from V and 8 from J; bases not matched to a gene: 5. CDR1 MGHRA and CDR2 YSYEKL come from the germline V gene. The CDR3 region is CASSQGQGWDEQFF. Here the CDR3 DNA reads TGCGCCAGCAGCCAGGGACAGGGTTGGGATGAGCAGTTCTTC.

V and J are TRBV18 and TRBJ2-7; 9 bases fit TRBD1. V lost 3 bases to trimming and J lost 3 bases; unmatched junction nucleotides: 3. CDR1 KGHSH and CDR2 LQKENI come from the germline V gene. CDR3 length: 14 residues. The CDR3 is CASSPGTGNYEQYV. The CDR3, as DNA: TGTGCCAGCTCACCCGGGACAGGGAACTACGAGCAGTACGTC.

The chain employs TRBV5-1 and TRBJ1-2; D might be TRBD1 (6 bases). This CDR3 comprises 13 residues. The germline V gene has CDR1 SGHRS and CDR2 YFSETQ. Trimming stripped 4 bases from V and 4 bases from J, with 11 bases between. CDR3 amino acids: CASSVGTLYGYTF. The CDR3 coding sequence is TGCGCCAGCAGCGTCGGGACACTCTATGGCTACACCTTC. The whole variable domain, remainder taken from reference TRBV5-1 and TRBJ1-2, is KAGVTQTPRYLIKTRGQQVTLSCSPISGHRSVSWYQQTPGQGLQFLFEYFSETQRNKGNFPGRFSGRQFSNSRSEMNVSTLELGDSALYLCASSVGTLYGYTFGSGTRLTVV.

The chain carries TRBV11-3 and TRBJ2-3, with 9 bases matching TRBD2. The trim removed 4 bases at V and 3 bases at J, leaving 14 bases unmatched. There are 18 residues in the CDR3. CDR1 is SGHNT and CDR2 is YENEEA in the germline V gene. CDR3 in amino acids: CASSSSWGSSGETDTQYF. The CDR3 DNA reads TGTGCCAGCAGCTCGAGCTGGGGGTCTAGCGGGGAAACAGATACGCAGTATTTT.

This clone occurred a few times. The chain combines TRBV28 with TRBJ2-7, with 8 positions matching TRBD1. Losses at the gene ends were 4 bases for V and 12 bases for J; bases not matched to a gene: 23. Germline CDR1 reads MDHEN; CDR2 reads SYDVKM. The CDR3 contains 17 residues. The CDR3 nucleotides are TGTGCCAGCAGTTCCATACCCCACATCGGGACAGGCCTACCTTGGTACGTC. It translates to CASSSIPHIGTGLPWYV.

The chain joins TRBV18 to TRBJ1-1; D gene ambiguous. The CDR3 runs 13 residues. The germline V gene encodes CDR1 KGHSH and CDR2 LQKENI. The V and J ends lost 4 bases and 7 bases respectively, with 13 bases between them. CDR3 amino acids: CASSLPGASEAFF. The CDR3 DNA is TGTGCCAGCTCACTCCCGGGTGCCAGTGAAGCTTTCTTT. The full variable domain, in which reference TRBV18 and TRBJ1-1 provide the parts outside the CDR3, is NAGVMQNPRHLVRRRGQEARLRCSPMKGHSHVYWYRQLPEEGLKFMVYLQKENIIDESGMPKERFSAEFPKEGPSILRIQQVVRGDSAAYFCASSLPGASEAFFGQGTRLTVV.

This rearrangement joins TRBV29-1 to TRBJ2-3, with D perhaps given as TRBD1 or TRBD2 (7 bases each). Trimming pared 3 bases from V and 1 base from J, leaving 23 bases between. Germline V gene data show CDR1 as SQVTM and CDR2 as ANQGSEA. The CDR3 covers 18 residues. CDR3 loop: CSVDRGRGLIQGTDTQYF. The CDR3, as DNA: TGCAGCGTTGATAGGGGGCGGGGGCTGATTCAGGGCACAGATACGCAGTATTTT.

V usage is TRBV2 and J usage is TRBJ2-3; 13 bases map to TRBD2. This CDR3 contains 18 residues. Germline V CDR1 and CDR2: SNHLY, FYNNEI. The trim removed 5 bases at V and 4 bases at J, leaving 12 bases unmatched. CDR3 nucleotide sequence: TGTGCCAGCAGTCTTCAAATGACCGGGACTAGCGGGGCAGATACGCAGTATTTT. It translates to CASSLQMTGTSGADTQYF.

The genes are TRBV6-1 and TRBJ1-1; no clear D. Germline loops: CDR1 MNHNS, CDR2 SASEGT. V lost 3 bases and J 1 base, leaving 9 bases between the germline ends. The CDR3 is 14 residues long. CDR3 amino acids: CASSDGWKNTEAFF. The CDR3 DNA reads TGTGCCAGCAGTGACGGGTGGAAGAACACTGAAGCTTTCTTT.

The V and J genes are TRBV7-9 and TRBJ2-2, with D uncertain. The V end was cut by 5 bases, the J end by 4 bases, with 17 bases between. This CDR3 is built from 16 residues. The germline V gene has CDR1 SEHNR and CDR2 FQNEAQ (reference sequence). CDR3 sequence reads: CASSQDVGGGTGELFF. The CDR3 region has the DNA TGTGCCAGCAGCCAAGACGTGGGCGGCGGCACCGGGGAGCTGTTTTTT.

CDR3 region: CASSDGMNTEAFF. The CDR3 DNA reads TGTGCCAGCAGCGACGGCATGAACACTGAAGCTTTCTTT. The chain employs TRBV11-2 and TRBJ1-1, with D uncertain. Germline V lookup: CDR1 SGHAT, CDR2 FQNNGV. The CDR3 loop spans 13 amino acids. Between the trimmed V and J ends, which lost 5 bases and 0 bases, there was a span of 7 bases.

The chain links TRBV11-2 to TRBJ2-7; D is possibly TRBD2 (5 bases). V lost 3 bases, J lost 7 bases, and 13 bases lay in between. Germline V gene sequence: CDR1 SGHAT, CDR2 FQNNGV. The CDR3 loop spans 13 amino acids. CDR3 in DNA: TGTGCCAGCAGCTTTAAAGGGTCGGGGGAGCAGTACGTC. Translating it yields CASSFKGSGEQYV.

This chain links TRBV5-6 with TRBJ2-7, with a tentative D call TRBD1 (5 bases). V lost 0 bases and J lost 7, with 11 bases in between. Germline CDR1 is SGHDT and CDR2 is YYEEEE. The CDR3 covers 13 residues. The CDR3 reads CASSLGRVGEQYF. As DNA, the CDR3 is TGTGCCAGCAGCTTGGGCAGGGTAGGGGAGCAGTACTTC.

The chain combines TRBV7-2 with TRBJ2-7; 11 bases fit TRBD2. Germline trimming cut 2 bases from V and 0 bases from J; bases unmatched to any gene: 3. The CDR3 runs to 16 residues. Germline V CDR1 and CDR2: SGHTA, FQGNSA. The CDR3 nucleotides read TGTGCCAGCAGCTTATCTAGCGGGAGGCTCTCCTACGAGCAGTACTTC. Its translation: CASSLSSGRLSYEQYF. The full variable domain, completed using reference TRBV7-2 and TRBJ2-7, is GAGVSQSPSNKVTEKGKDVELRCDPISGHTALYWYRQSLGQGLEFLIYFQGNSAPDKSGLPSDRFSAERTGGSVSTLTIQRTQQEDSAVYLCASSLSSGRLSYEQYFGPGTRLTVT.

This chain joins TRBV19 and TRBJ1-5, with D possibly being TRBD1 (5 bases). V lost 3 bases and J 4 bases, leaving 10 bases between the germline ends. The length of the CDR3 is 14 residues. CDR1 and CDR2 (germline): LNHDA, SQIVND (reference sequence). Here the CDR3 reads CASSMPTGNQPQHF. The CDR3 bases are TGTGCCAGTAGTATGCCAACAGGAAATCAGCCCCAGCATTTT.

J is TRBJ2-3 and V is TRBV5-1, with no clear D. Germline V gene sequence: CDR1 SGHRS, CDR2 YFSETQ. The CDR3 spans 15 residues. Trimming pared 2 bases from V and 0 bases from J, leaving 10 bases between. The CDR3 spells CASSFKPLSTDTQYF. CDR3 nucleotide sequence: TGCGCCAGCAGCTTTAAGCCCCTTAGCACAGATACGCAGTATTTT.

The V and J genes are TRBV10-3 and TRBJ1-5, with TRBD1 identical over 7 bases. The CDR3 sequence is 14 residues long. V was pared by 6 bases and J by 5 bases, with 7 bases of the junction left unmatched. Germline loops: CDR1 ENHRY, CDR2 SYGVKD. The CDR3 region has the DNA TGTGCCATCAGCCCCAGACAGGGAGATCAGCCCCAGCATTTT. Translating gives CAISPRQGDQPQHF.

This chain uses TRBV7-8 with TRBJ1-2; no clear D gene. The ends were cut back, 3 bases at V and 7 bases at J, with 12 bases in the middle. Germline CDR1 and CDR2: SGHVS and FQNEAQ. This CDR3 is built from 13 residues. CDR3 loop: CASSFSSPGGYTF. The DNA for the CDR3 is TGTGCCAGCAGCTTTTCTTCGCCTGGTGGCTACACCTTC.

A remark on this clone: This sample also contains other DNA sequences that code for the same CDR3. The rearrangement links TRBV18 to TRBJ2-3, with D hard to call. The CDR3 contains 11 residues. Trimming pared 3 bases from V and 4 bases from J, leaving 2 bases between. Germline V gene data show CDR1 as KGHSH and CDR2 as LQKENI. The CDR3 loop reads CASSPADTQYF. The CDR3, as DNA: TGTGCCAGCTCACCGGCAGATACGCAGTATTTT.

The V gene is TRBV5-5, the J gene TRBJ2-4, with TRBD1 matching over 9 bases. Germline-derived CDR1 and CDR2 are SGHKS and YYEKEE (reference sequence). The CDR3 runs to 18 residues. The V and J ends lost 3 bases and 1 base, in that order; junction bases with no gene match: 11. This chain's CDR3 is CASSSLNRDRVAKNIQYF. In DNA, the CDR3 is TGTGCCAGCAGCTCATTAAACCGGGACAGGGTGGCCAAAAACATTCAGTACTTC.

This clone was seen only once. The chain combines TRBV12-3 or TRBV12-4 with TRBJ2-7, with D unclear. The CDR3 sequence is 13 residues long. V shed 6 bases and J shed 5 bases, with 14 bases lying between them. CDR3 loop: CASSRSAIDEQYF. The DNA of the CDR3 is TGTGCCAGCAGCCGAAGCGCGATCGACGAGCAGTACTTC.

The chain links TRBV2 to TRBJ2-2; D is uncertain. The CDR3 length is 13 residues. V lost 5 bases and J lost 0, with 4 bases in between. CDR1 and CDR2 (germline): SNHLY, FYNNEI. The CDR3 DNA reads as TGTGCCAGCAGTCGCACGAACACCGGGGAGCTGTTTTTT. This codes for CASSRTNTGELFF.

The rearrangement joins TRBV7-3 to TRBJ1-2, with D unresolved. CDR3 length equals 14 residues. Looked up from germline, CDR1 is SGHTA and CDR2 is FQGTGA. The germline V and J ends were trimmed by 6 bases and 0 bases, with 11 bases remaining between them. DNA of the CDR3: TGTGCCAGCAGGTCACCGACGGCTAACTATGGCTACACCTTC. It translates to CASRSPTANYGYTF.

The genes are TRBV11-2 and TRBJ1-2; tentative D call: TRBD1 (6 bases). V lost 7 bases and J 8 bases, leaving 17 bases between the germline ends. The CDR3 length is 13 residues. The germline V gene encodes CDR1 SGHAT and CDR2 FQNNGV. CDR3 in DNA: TGTGCCAGCACCAGCAGCCAGGGGCTGGGCTACACCTTC. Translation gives CASTSSQGLGYTF.